This T cell receptor (beta chain) was captured in a study of spatial heterogeneity in lung cancer. Study information: Each time, sequencing found more beta-chain sequences than alpha-chain sequences. Overall study results and limits: Intratumoral expanded alpha and beta TCR counts were found to track tumor mutation counts.

This sample's time point: sample taken at primary tumor resection. Worth noting for this clonotype: Its antigen is undetermined. This may be a read error: a much more frequent sequence differs by one nucleotide.

CDR3 length equals 13 residues. Per the germline V gene, CDR1 is SGHVS and CDR2 is FQNEAQ. V was pared by 5 bases and J by 8 bases, with 7 bases of the junction left unmatched. TCRdb redid the calling of the 5' RACE reads with MiXCR, one entry per CDR3 protein. The sample yields about 7,100 distinct CDR3 sequences, more than 6.5% seen once. Sequenced material: lung tumor tissue, taken at surgery. The chain carries TRBV7-8 and TRBJ2-3, with TRBD2 identical over 7 bases. This TCR was recovered from a male donor with early-stage non-small cell lung cancer. The CDR3 reads CASSLETSPTQYF. The CDR3 coding sequence is TGTGCCAGCAGCCTTGAGACTAGCCCTACGCAGTATTTT.